The T cell receptor beta chain described here comes from a study of T cell responses to AZD1222 COVID-19 vaccine. Study conclusions and caveats: A mostly white British donor set with more females was recruited, and clonal diversity was possibly underestimated. Among spike-specific TCRs, nearly half reportedly target unmutated variant regions. The number of AZD1222 recipients seropositive at baseline was only 5 to 7. Repertoires were obtained only post-peak T cell response.

About this clone: Its target is unknown.

The germline V gene encodes CDR1 SGHNT and CDR2 YYREEE (reference sequence). The CDR3 extends over 13 amino acids. V lost 1 base, J lost 2 bases, and 7 bases lay in between. TCRdb keeps only in-frame clones here, not all; method: immunoSEQ multiplex PCR. Among roughly 130,000 clones, approximately 90% were seen once, and the ten largest hold approximately 4.3%. The source of this sequence is an adult who received the AZD1222 COVID-19 vaccine. The sample here was peripheral blood, taken 28 days after the second AZD1222 dose. This chain joins TRBV5-4 and TRBJ2-7; D ambiguous. This CDR3 is CASSLFPAYEQYF. The CDR3 bases are TGTGCCAGCAGCTTGTTTCCGGCCTACGAGCAGTACTTC. The full variable domain, rest sourced from reference TRBV5-4 and TRBJ2-7, is ETGVTQSPTHLIKTRGQQVTLRCSSQSGHNTVSWYQQALGQGPQFIFQYYREEENGRGNFPPRFSGLQFPNYSSELNVNALELDDSALYLCASSLFPAYEQYFGPGTRLTVT.